The rows below give T cell receptor beta chains drawn from one sample of a study of response to subunit inactivated influenza vaccine. TCRdb re-called the RT-PCR reads through MiXCR, storing one row per CDR3 protein. Here the sample spans a few hundred thousand distinct CDR3 sequences, over 9.5% being singletons. Here the sequenced sample was PBMCs from blood, taken 45 days after vaccination. The receptors shown here come from a man over 45 who received an inactivated influenza vaccine. CDR3s include the opening cysteine and the closing phenylalanine or tryptophan. A D gene is named only where the DNA matches it firmly. Clone size, where shown, is once, few, many, or a class for clones that have expanded.

TRBJ2-2 TRBV20-1 many . 14 CSARTDSNTGELFF TGCAGTGCTAGAACGGACTCGAACACCGGGGAGCTGTTTTTT
TRBJ2-7 TRBV7-2 few . 14 CASSLWAPGYEQYF TGTGCCAGCAGCTTATGGGCTCCGGGCTACGAGCAGTACTTC
TRBJ2-7 TRBV9 few . 15 CASSESGVNSYEQYF TGTGCCAGCAGCGAGTCGGGAGTAAACTCCTACGAGCAGTACTTC
TRBJ2-1 TRBV7-6 few TRBD1 15 CASSLLQGAQNEQFF TGTGCCAGCAGCTTACTCCAGGGGGCGCAGAATGAGCAGTTCTTC
TRBJ2-3 TRBV11-3 . . 14 CASSPNRGTDTQYF TGTGCCAGCAGCCCTAACAGGGGCACAGATACGCAGTATTTT
TRBJ2-3 TRBV12-3/TRBV12-4 . TRBD1 15 CASRPTGGLKDTQYF TGTGCCAGCAGGCCGACAGGGGGTTTAAAAGATACGCAGTATTTT
TRBJ2-1 TRBV7-6 . . 14 CASSPSSSYNEQFF TGTGCCAGCAGCCCATCGTCTAGCTACAATGAGCAGTTCTTC
TRBJ2-3 TRBV7-2 many . 15 CASSPGDTGTDTQYF TGTGCCAGCAGCCCCGGGGACACAGGGACAGATACGCAGTATTTT
TRBJ1-1 TRBV27 . . 13 CASQTARGTEAFF TGTGCCAGCCAAACCGCACGGGGCACTGAAGCTTTCTTT
TRBJ2-1 TRBV5-1 many . 12 CASSLDPGVQFF TGCGCCAGCAGCCTCGATCCTGGGGTGCAGTTCTTC
TRBJ1-6 TRBV6-2/TRBV6-3 few TRBD1 16 CASSRPTGNFGSPLHF TGTGCCAGCAGTCGACCGACAGGGAATTTTGGTTCACCCCTCCACTTT
TRBJ2-7 TRBV6-5 . TRBD1 13 CASCNRGPYEQYF TGTGCCAGCTGTAACAGGGGGCCTTACGAGCAGTACTTC
TRBJ2-5 TRBV19 . . 13 CASSTGEVRTQYF TGTGCCAGTAGTACGGGGGAAGTGAGGACCCAGTACTTC
TRBJ2-5 TRBV11-2 . . 11 CASSTGLAQYF TGTGCCAGCAGCACCGGGTTGGCCCAGTACTTC
TRBJ2-3 TRBV12-3/TRBV12-4 many TRBD1 16 CASSHDRGRSTDTQYF TGTGCCAGCAGTCACGACAGGGGGAGAAGCACAGATACGCAGTATTTT
TRBJ2-3 TRBV3-1 few . 17 CASSQAIGAISTDTQYF TGTGCCAGCAGCCAAGCCATTGGCGCAATAAGCACAGATACGCAGTATTTT
TRBJ2-5 TRBV6-6 many . 13 CASRDDYQETQYF TGTGCCAGCAGGGACGACTACCAAGAGACCCAGTACTTC
TRBJ2-7 TRBV4-2 many . 14 CASSQGQGLYEQYF TGTGCCAGCAGCCAAGGGCAGGGGCTCTACGAGCAGTACTTC
TRBJ1-1 TRBV4-2 many . 14 CASSLLGTNTEAFF TGTGCCAGCAGCCTGCTAGGGACGAACACTGAAGCTTTCTTT
TRBJ2-1 TRBV15 few TRBD2 14 CATSKPAGGNEQFF TGTGCCACCAGCAAGCCAGCGGGAGGCAATGAGCAGTTCTTC
TRBJ2-7 TRBV29-1 . . 14 CSVEGLGNSYEQYF TGCAGCGTTGAAGGACTAGGAAACTCCTACGAGCAGTACTTC
TRBJ2-5 TRBV4-1 few . 15 CASSQGRDIQETQYF TGCGCCAGCAGCCAAGGTAGAGACATCCAAGAGACCCAGTACTTC
TRBJ2-5 TRBV4-3 few . 14 CASSQYSYQETQYF TGCGCCAGCAGCCAATACAGTTACCAAGAGACCCAGTACTTC
TRBJ2-7 TRBV12-3/TRBV12-4 few TRBD1 15 CASSQDRARSREQYF TGTGCCAGCAGCCAAGACAGGGCCCGCAGTAGGGAGCAGTACTTC
TRBJ1-4 TRBV27 . . 13 CASSKRENEKLFF TGTGCCAGCAGTAAACGGGAAAATGAAAAACTGTTTTTT
TRBJ2-1 TRBV24-1 . . 14 CATSGDSTIGEQFF TGTGCCACCAGTGGGGACTCTACGATAGGTGAGCAGTTCTTC
TRBJ2-1 TRBV20-1 few TRBD1 15 CSASYRGRSLDEQFF TGCAGTGCTAGTTACAGGGGGCGGTCTCTCGATGAGCAGTTCTTC
TRBJ1-2 TRBV4-3 . TRBD1 16 CASSQDAGQAGYGYTF TGCGCCAGCAGCCAAGATGCAGGACAGGCTGGCTATGGCTACACCTTC
TRBJ2-2 TRBV13 . . 17 CASSLLSAEENTGELFF TGTGCCAGCAGCCTACTTTCGGCAGAGGAGAACACCGGGGAGCTGTTTTTT
TRBJ2-7 TRBV7-8 many TRBD1 15 CASSPDREKAYEQYF TGTGCCAGCAGCCCGGACAGGGAGAAGGCCTACGAGCAGTACTTC
TRBJ1-1 TRBV20-1 few TRBD1 15 CSAFGQGMEDTEAFF TGCAGTGCTTTCGGACAGGGGATGGAGGACACTGAAGCTTTCTTT
TRBJ2-7 TRBV19 many TRBD1 12 CASSPTGHEQYF TGTGCCAGTAGCCCGACAGGGCACGAGCAGTACTTC
TRBJ2-1 TRBV28 . TRBD2 16 CASSRLAGSSYNEQFF TGTGCCAGCAGTCGACTAGCGGGCAGCTCCTACAATGAGCAGTTCTTC
TRBJ2-4 TRBV5-1 . TRBD2 16 CASSLVASGAQNIQYF TGCGCCAGCAGCTTGGTGGCTAGCGGGGCCCAAAACATTCAGTACTTC
TRBJ1-5 TRBV20-1 . . 15 CSARGGTLSNQPQHF TGCAGTGCTAGAGGGGGGACCCTTAGCAATCAGCCCCAGCATTTT
TRBJ2-5 TRBV9 few TRBD2 16 CASSPSGLAEVGTQYF TGTGCCAGCAGTCCGTCGGGACTAGCGGAAGTTGGGACCCAGTACTTC
TRBJ2-3 TRBV12-3/TRBV12-4 many TRBD2 17 CASSSDQNRLAGNTQYF TGTGCCAGCAGTTCAGACCAAAATCGACTAGCGGGAAATACGCAGTATTTT
TRBJ2-1 TRBV18 . . 15 CASSPSATVYNEQFF TGTGCCAGCTCACCAAGCGCGACAGTATACAATGAGCAGTTCTTC
TRBJ2-4 TRBV4-2 few . 18 CASSQPLPGLLAKNIQYF TGTGCCAGCAGCCAACCATTGCCGGGACTGTTAGCCAAAAACATTCAGTACTTC
TRBJ2-3 TRBV15 . . 14 CATGRVVQRDTQYF TGTGCCACCGGCAGAGTTGTCCAGCGAGATACGCAGTATTTT
TRBJ2-5 TRBV4-2 many TRBD2 16 CASSQVGTSGKETQYF TGTGCCAGCAGCCAGGTCGGGACTAGCGGAAAAGAGACCCAGTACTTC
TRBJ2-7 TRBV3-1 . . 15 CASSQGISGSYEQYF TGTGCCAGCAGCCAAGGGATTAGCGGTTCCTACGAGCAGTACTTC
TRBJ2-7 TRBV27 . TRBD2 16 CASSDTSSGSSYEQYF TGTGCCAGCAGTGATACTTCTAGCGGGAGTTCCTACGAGCAGTACTTC
TRBJ2-5 TRBV4-3 many . 18 CASSQDLGAGAFQETQYF TGCGCCAGCAGCCAAGATTTGGGGGCGGGGGCCTTCCAAGAGACCCAGTACTTC
TRBJ2-1 TRBV7-8 many TRBD1 16 CASSSYDRGLDNEQFF TGTGCCAGCAGCTCCTACGACAGGGGGCTCGACAATGAGCAGTTCTTC